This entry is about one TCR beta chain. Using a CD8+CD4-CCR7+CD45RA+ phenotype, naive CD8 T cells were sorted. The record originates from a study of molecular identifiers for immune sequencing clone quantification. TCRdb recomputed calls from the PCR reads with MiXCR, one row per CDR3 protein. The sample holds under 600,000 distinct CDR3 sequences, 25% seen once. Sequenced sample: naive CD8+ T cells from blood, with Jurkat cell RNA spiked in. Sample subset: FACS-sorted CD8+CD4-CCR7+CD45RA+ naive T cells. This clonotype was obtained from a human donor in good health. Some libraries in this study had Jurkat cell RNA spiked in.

CDR3 sequence: CASRETGKAEAFF. The DNA for the CDR3 is TGTGCCAGCAGGGAGACAGGAAAGGCTGAAGCTTTCTTT. This chain connects TRBV2 to TRBJ1-1, with D perhaps matching TRBD1 (6 bases). The length of the CDR3 is 13 residues. Trimming cost V 6 bases and J 6 bases, with 14 bases left between them. The germline V gene encodes CDR1 SNHLY and CDR2 FYNNEI.